The 3 T cell receptor beta chains given below trace back to one sample, sequenced in a study of blood T cell repertoires in COVID-19. The method was immunoSEQ multiplex PCR; TCRdb's version includes in-frame clones alone and lacks a portion of them. The table has fewer than 85,000 clones, 70% to 90% seen once. The sample taken for sequencing was peripheral blood. The receptor source for this set is a man in his 60s with acute or convalescent COVID-19.

The chain joins TRBV13 to TRBJ1-4; 7 bases match TRBD1. The CDR3 extends over 15 amino acids. V shed 1 base and J 4 bases; nucleotides not matched to a gene: 3. Germline V CDR1 and CDR2: PRHDT, FYEKMQ (reference sequence). The CDR3, as DNA: TGTGCCAGCAGCTTAGAAGGGGGCGATAATGAAAAACTGTTTTTT. It encodes CASSLEGGDNEKLFF.

The chain is built from TRBV19 and TRBJ1-5; TRBD1 matches at 7 bases. CDR3 length: 14 amino acids. Trimming took 3 bases from V and 5 from J; bases not matched to a gene: 4. Germline loops: CDR1 LNHDA, CDR2 SQIVND (reference sequence). CDR3 region: CASSIRTGHQPQHF. The DNA for the CDR3 is TGTGCCAGTAGTATCCGGACAGGCCATCAGCCCCAGCATTTT.

V gene TRBV6-1 combines with J gene TRBJ2-7, with a possible D match to TRBD1 (6 bases). Between the trimmed V and J ends, which lost 3 bases and 3 bases, there was a span of 15 bases. Germline CDR1 is MNHNS and CDR2 is SASEGT. The CDR3 totals 15 residues. The DNA of the CDR3 is TGTGCCAGCAGTGACAACCTAGGACAGTACTACGAGCAGTACTTC. This translates into CASSDNLGQYYEQYF.